These 18 T cell receptor beta chains share one sample of origin, sequenced in a study of blood T cell repertoires in COVID-19. Generated by immunoSEQ multiplex PCR, the TCRdb table keeps only in-frame clones and is missing some. The repertoire has hundreds of thousands of clones, around 87% of them found once; the top ten carry approximately 6%. Source material: peripheral blood. The receptors here all came from a man between 60 and 75 years old who had recovered from COVID-19.

This chain connects TRBV9 to TRBJ2-7; no definite D call. This CDR3 has 12 amino acids. The ends were cut back, 3 bases at V and 6 bases at J, with 10 bases in the middle. Per the germline V gene, CDR1 is SGDLS and CDR2 is YYNGEE. The CDR3 region is CASSAPFLEQYF. The CDR3, as DNA: TGTGCCAGCAGCGCCCCCTTCCTCGAGCAGTACTTC.

The rearrangement links TRBV7-2 to TRBJ2-2; D perhaps matches TRBD2 (6 bases). CDR1 is SGHTA and CDR2 is FQGNSA in the germline V gene. The length of the CDR3 is 15 residues. Between the trimmed V and J ends, which lost 3 bases and 1 base, there was a span of 9 bases. CDR3 region: CASSFAGQNTGELFF. The CDR3 region has the DNA TGTGCCAGCAGCTTTGCGGGGCAGAACACCGGGGAGCTGTTTTTT.

The chain recombines TRBV24-1 with TRBJ2-1, with 12 bases that match TRBD2. The CDR3 contains 17 residues. Trimming at V came to 4 bases and at J to 0 bases, leaving 3 bases not matched to a gene. The V gene's germline CDR1 is KGHDR and CDR2 SFDVKD. CDR3 nucleotides: TGTGCCACCAGTGACCCGACTAGCGGGAGCTCCTACAATGAGCAGTTCTTC. Translation gives CATSDPTSGSSYNEQFF.

This clone came up once. J is TRBJ2-2 and V is TRBV3-1 (or the pseudogene TRBV3-2); D remains ambiguous. The CDR3 totals 11 residues. The germline V and J ends were trimmed by 5 bases and 9 bases, with 7 bases remaining between them. From germline, CDR1 is LGHDT and CDR2 YNNKEL (reference sequence). The CDR3 nucleotides are TGTGCCAGCAGCAGCGCCCGGGAGCTGTTTTTT. Residues: CASSSARELFF.

This clone showed up just a few times. The gene calls are TRBV5-4 and TRBJ1-2; 9 nucleotides match TRBD1. Germline CDR1 is SGHNT and CDR2 is YYREEE (reference sequence). The length of the CDR3 is 15 residues. J gave up 4 bases and V 5 bases, and 9 bases lay outside the gene matches. The CDR3 region is CASRLPGQGGYGYTF. The DNA for the CDR3 is TGTGCCAGCAGACTTCCGGGACAGGGTGGCTATGGCTACACCTTC.

The chain combines TRBV21-1 with TRBJ1-5; the D call of TRBD1 is as the table states it, not checked on the DNA. TRBV21-1 is tagged as a pseudogene. The CDR3 is made up of 16 amino acids. The CDR3 is CASSKVTGIKSQPQHF. CDR3 sequence (DNA): TGTGCCAGCAGCAAAGTTACAGGGATAAAGAGTCAGCCCCAGCATTTT.

The chain combines TRBV7-2 with TRBJ1-3, with TRBD1 matching 7 bases. The V gene end was trimmed by 5 bases and the J gene end by 0 bases; junction bases not matched to a gene: 4. The CDR3 consists of 15 residues. Germline V lookup: CDR1 SGHTA, CDR2 FQGNSA. The CDR3 is CASSIGGTSGNTIYF. CDR3 bases: TGTGCCAGCAGCATAGGGGGCACCTCTGGAAACACCATATATTTT.

This clone was detected only once. Other DNA sequences in the sample encode the same CDR3. The chain links TRBV30 to TRBJ2-7, with D tentatively TRBD1 (6 bases). CDR1 is GTSNPN, CDR2 SVGIG, per germline (reference sequence). This CDR3 has 12 amino acids. V was cut by 0 bases and J by 4 bases, with 7 bases left in between. The CDR3 sequence is CAWSVRGYEQYF. CDR3 DNA: TGTGCCTGGAGTGTAAGGGGGTACGAGCAGTACTTC.

The rearrangement uses TRBV7-8 and TRBJ2-3; 8 bases agree with TRBD1. The CDR3 runs to 14 residues. The V and J ends lost 5 bases and 4 bases, in that order; junction bases with no gene match: 5. Germline V gene lookup returns CDR1 SGHVS and CDR2 FQNEAQ. Here the CDR3 reads CASSPLTGADTQYF. Here the CDR3 DNA reads TGTGCCAGCAGCCCCCTGACAGGGGCAGATACGCAGTATTTT.

This clone was seen repeatedly, ten times or more. The chain employs TRBV28 and TRBJ2-1; D uncertain. Trimming removed 7 bases at V and 4 bases at J, with 14 bases between. The CDR3 contains 14 residues. CDR1 and CDR2 from the germline V gene are MDHEN and SYDVKM. The CDR3 DNA sequence: TGTGCCAGCAAGGCGGCTAGAGAATACAATGAGCAGTTCTTC. It yields the protein CASKAAREYNEQFF. Variable domain in full (rest from reference TRBV28 and TRBJ2-1): DVKVTQSSRYLVKRTGEKVFLECVQDMDHENMFWYRQDPGLGLRLIYFSYDVKMKEKGDIPEGYSVSREKKERFSLILESASTNQTSMYLCASKAAREYNEQFFGPGTRLTVL.

The DNA for the CDR3 is TGTGCCAGCAGCGTAATGAGCGGGGCAACCAAGGTTACGCAGTATTTT. Translating gives CASSVMSGATKVTQYF. This sequence joins TRBV9 and TRBJ2-3; TRBD2 matches 7 bases. CDR3 length: 16 amino acids. CDR1 is SGDLS, CDR2 YYNGEE, per germline. J lost 8 bases, V lost 1 base, and 13 bases had no gene match.

The rearrangement uses TRBV2 and TRBJ1-2, with 8 bases lining up with TRBD1. The CDR3 extends over 13 amino acids. Losses at the gene ends were 4 bases for V and 7 bases for J; bases not matched to a gene: 5. Germline V lookup: CDR1 SNHLY, CDR2 FYNNEI. DNA for the CDR3: TGTGCCAGCAGTGGGCAGGGGGCTCGTGGCTACACCTTC. It specifies CASSGQGARGYTF.

The count of this clone is one. This chain connects TRBV24-1 to TRBJ2-5; a possible D gene is TRBD2 (6 bases). The CDR3 length is 16 residues. V dropped 0 bases and J dropped 5 bases, with 15 bases sitting between them. Germline CDR1 KGHDR, CDR2 SFDVKD. The CDR3 DNA sequence: TGTGCCACCAGTGATTTGAGTGGAGGGTCCGGGGAGACCCAGTACTTC. The encoded protein is CATSDLSGGSGETQYF.

The V and J genes are TRBV29-1 and TRBJ1-2; possible D gene TRBD1, 5 bases. Trimming took off 5 bases at V and 5 bases at J, with 12 bases between the two ends. CDR1 is SQVTM and CDR2 is ANQGSEA in the germline V gene. This CDR3 has 12 amino acids. CDR3 DNA: TGCAGCGTTCGGGGGGGGAGTTATGGCTACACCTTC. The encoded protein is CSVRGGSYGYTF.

The chain is built from TRBV19 and TRBJ1-2; D remains ambiguous. This CDR3 is built from 15 residues. The V gene's germline CDR1 is LNHDA and CDR2 SQIVND (reference sequence). With 5 bases removed from V and 8 bases from J, the gap between germline ends came to 21 bases. The CDR3 loop reads CASSGLQPGREGYTF. The CDR3 nucleotides read TGTGCCAGTAGTGGCCTCCAGCCGGGAAGGGAGGGCTACACCTTC.

The gene calls are TRBV5-1 and TRBJ1-1, with 7 bases fitting TRBD1. This CDR3 is built from 15 residues. The germline gives CDR1 SGHRS, CDR2 YFSETQ. V was pared by 4 bases and J by 5 bases, with 11 bases of the junction left unmatched. CDR3 in amino acids: CASSIRQGGGTEAFF. The CDR3 DNA reads TGCGCCAGCAGCATTCGACAGGGAGGTGGGACTGAAGCTTTCTTT. The whole variable domain, filled in from reference TRBV5-1 and TRBJ1-1, reads KAGVTQTPRYLIKTRGQQVTLSCSPISGHRSVSWYQQTPGQGLQFLFEYFSETQRNKGNFPGRFSGRQFSNSRSEMNVSTLELGDSALYLCASSIRQGGGTEAFFGQGTRLTVV.

The rearrangement joins TRBV27 to TRBJ1-3, with unresolved D. Germline V gene sequence: CDR1 MNHEY, CDR2 SMNVEV (reference sequence). CDR3 size: 14 residues. V lost 3 bases and J lost 0, with 6 bases in between. The CDR3 protein is CASSLSLSGNTIYF. CDR3 coding DNA: TGTGCCAGCAGTTTGAGCCTCTCTGGAAACACCATATATTTT.

The CDR3 region is CASSGGSNYEQYF. As DNA, the CDR3 is TGTGCCAGCTCCGGGGGAAGCAACTACGAGCAGTACTTC. This chain connects TRBV28 to TRBJ2-7; a weak D match, TRBD2 (6 bases). CDR1 and CDR2 from the germline V gene are MDHEN and SYDVKM. This CDR3 is built from 13 residues. V was cut by 8 bases and J by 3 bases, with 14 bases left in between.